This T cell receptor (beta chain) was sequenced during a study of blood T cell repertoires in COVID-19. CDR3 length: 16 amino acids. Trimming removed 2 bases from V and 8 bases from J; junction bases left unmatched: 8. Germline loops: CDR1 MRHNA, CDR2 SNTAGT. Profiling relied on immunoSEQ multiplex PCR, and the TCRdb table lists in-frame clones only, not all of them. The repertoire holds approximately 75,000 clones, with roughly 80% as singletons. Sequencing was performed on peripheral blood. The chain has TRBV6-4 and TRBJ2-1; 11 bases match TRBD2. The clonotype originates from a woman older than 75 with acute or convalescent COVID-19. The CDR3: CASSDRIAGGPDEQFF. CDR3 sequence (DNA): TGTGCCAGCAGTGACCGAATAGCGGGGGGGCCCGATGAGCAGTTCTTC.